A selection of T cell receptor beta chains follows, all from one sample in a study of graft-versus-host responses after intestinal transplantation. Their recognized antigens are unknown. Profiled with immunoSEQ multiplex PCR; TCRdb holds only in-frame clones, not every one. The top ten clones hold around 0.11% of a sample with roughly 92,000 clones, roughly 90% of them seen once. The source was unstimulated CD4+ T cells sorted from spleen or lymph node cells, collected before intestinal transplant. The receptors come from a human donor who received an intestinal transplant. Each CDR3 is given with its conserved first and last residue. The order of the fields is D gene, J gene, clone size, V gene, CDR3 protein, CDR3 DNA. D genes are given only for firm matches. Expanded clones get a size class; other rows say once, few or many, or leave the size out.

d_gene: .; j_gene: TRBJ1-6; abundance: .; v_gene: TRBV18; CDR3aa: CASSLDRNNSPLHF; CDR3nt: TGTGCCAGCTCACTGGACAGAAATAATTCACCCCTCCACTTT
d_gene: TRBD2; j_gene: TRBJ2-3; abundance: .; v_gene: TRBV6-1; CDR3aa: CASSEGLARTDTQYF; CDR3nt: TGTGCCAGCAGTGAGGGACTAGCCCGCACAGATACGCAGTATTTT
d_gene: .; j_gene: TRBJ1-6; abundance: once; v_gene: TRBV23-1; CDR3aa: CASIGDTSNSPLHF; CDR3nt: TGCGCCAGCATTGGGGACACCTCTAATTCACCCCTCCACTTT
d_gene: TRBD1; j_gene: TRBJ2-7; abundance: .; v_gene: TRBV5-1; CDR3aa: CASSATGGSYEQYF; CDR3nt: TGCGCCAGCAGCGCGACAGGGGGCTCCTACGAGCAGTACTTC
d_gene: TRBD1; j_gene: TRBJ1-2; abundance: .; v_gene: TRBV6-1; CDR3aa: CASSEHMRTGVEGYTF; CDR3nt: TGTGCCAGCAGTGAACATATGCGGACAGGGGTCGAGGGCTACACCTTC
d_gene: TRBD2; j_gene: TRBJ2-7; abundance: .; v_gene: TRBV4-1; CDR3aa: CASSQTSGGAYEQYF; CDR3nt: TGCGCCAGCAGCCAGACTAGCGGGGGGGCTTACGAGCAGTACTTC
d_gene: TRBD1; j_gene: TRBJ1-2; abundance: once; v_gene: TRBV6-5; CDR3aa: CASSSAPTGANYGYTF; CDR3nt: TGTGCCAGCAGTTCGGCCCCCACAGGGGCTAACTATGGCTACACCTTC
d_gene: TRBD1; j_gene: TRBJ2-7; abundance: .; v_gene: TRBV5-1; CDR3aa: CASRDRAHYEQYF; CDR3nt: TGCGCCAGCAGGGACAGGGCCCACTACGAGCAGTACTTC
d_gene: .; j_gene: TRBJ1-2; abundance: .; v_gene: TRBV7-9; CDR3aa: CASSLPGLRGYTF; CDR3nt: TGTGCCAGCAGCTTACCGGGACTGAGGGGCTACACCTTC
d_gene: .; j_gene: TRBJ1-2; abundance: .; v_gene: TRBV5-4; CDR3aa: CASSYGGGGGYTF; CDR3nt: TGTGCCAGCAGCTATGGAGGCGGTGGCGGCTACACCTTC
d_gene: .; j_gene: TRBJ1-2; abundance: .; v_gene: TRBV7-2; CDR3aa: CASSLVPRQDDYGYTF; CDR3nt: TGTGCCAGCAGCTTAGTCCCTCGACAGGATGACTATGGCTACACCTTC
d_gene: .; j_gene: TRBJ1-5; abundance: .; v_gene: TRBV19; CDR3aa: CASSIGGLGQGQPQHF; CDR3nt: TGTGCCAGTAGTATAGGGGGGCTCGGGCAGGGTCAGCCCCAGCATTTT
d_gene: .; j_gene: TRBJ2-1; abundance: .; v_gene: TRBV7-6; CDR3aa: CASSLVRVGEQFF; CDR3nt: TGTGCCAGCAGCTTAGTGAGGGTTGGCGAGCAGTTCTTC
d_gene: TRBD1; j_gene: TRBJ1-5; abundance: .; v_gene: TRBV6-1; CDR3aa: CASRPTQGMGQPQHF; CDR3nt: TGTGCCAGCAGACCTACACAGGGGATGGGTCAGCCCCAGCATTTT
d_gene: TRBD1; j_gene: TRBJ1-2; abundance: .; v_gene: TRBV27; CDR3aa: CASSFRQGGGNYGYTF; CDR3nt: TGTGCCAGCAGTTTCCGGCAGGGGGGCGGTAACTATGGCTACACCTTC
d_gene: .; j_gene: TRBJ1-3; abundance: .; v_gene: TRBV5-4; CDR3aa: CASSLGRQTGNTIYF; CDR3nt: TGTGCCAGCAGCTTGGGGAGACAGACTGGAAACACCATATATTTT
d_gene: .; j_gene: TRBJ1-1; abundance: .; v_gene: TRBV9; CDR3aa: CASSTHSGVDTEAFF; CDR3nt: TGTGCCAGCAGCACGCACTCAGGGGTAGACACTGAAGCTTTCTTT
d_gene: TRBD1; j_gene: TRBJ2-1; abundance: .; v_gene: TRBV18; CDR3aa: CASSPTGQGGEQFF; CDR3nt: TGTGCCAGCTCACCAACGGGACAGGGAGGGGAGCAGTTCTTC
d_gene: .; j_gene: TRBJ1-2; abundance: once; v_gene: TRBV18; CDR3aa: CASSPEQGMRGYTF; CDR3nt: TGTGCCAGCTCCCCCGAACAGGGTATGCGTGGCTACACCTTC
d_gene: .; j_gene: TRBJ2-2; abundance: .; v_gene: TRBV15; CDR3aa: CATSRDRGSGELFF; CDR3nt: TGTGCCACCAGCAGAGATCGGGGGTCCGGGGAGCTGTTTTTT
d_gene: TRBD1; j_gene: TRBJ2-7; abundance: .; v_gene: TRBV4-1; CDR3aa: CASSQVSGTAYEQYF; CDR3nt: TGCGCCAGCAGCCAGGTTTCCGGGACAGCCTACGAGCAGTACTTC
d_gene: .; j_gene: TRBJ2-6; abundance: .; v_gene: TRBV7-2; CDR3aa: CASSYSTRDRQSRANVLTF; CDR3nt: TGTGCCAGCAGCTATTCAACCAGAGACCGACAAAGTCGGGCCAACGTCCTGACTTTC
d_gene: .; j_gene: TRBJ1-2; abundance: .; v_gene: TRBV5-6; CDR3aa: CASSLVGAVGGYTF; CDR3nt: TGTGCCAGCAGCTTGGTGGGGGCAGTTGGTGGCTACACCTTC
d_gene: TRBD2; j_gene: TRBJ2-3; abundance: .; v_gene: TRBV6-1; CDR3aa: CASSEGRAGGPDTQYF; CDR3nt: TGTGCCAGCAGTGAAGGGCGAGCGGGGGGGCCGGATACGCAGTATTTT
d_gene: .; j_gene: TRBJ2-7; abundance: .; v_gene: TRBV7-2; CDR3aa: CASSLMTGYEQYF; CDR3nt: TGTGCCAGCAGCTTAATGACTGGTTACGAGCAGTACTTC
d_gene: TRBD1; j_gene: TRBJ2-7; abundance: .; v_gene: TRBV6-1; CDR3aa: CASSEEGQGSIYEQYF; CDR3nt: TGTGCCAGCAGTGAAGAGGGACAGGGGTCGATATACGAGCAGTACTTC
d_gene: .; j_gene: TRBJ1-4; abundance: .; v_gene: TRBV29-1; CDR3aa: CSVEGQGGEKLFF; CDR3nt: TGCAGCGTTGAAGGCCAGGGTGGGGAAAAACTGTTTTTT
d_gene: .; j_gene: TRBJ2-3; abundance: .; v_gene: TRBV7-4; CDR3aa: CASSLRGRWVSSTDTQYF; CDR3nt: TGTGCCAGCAGCTTACGGGGTAGGTGGGTATCTAGCACAGATACGCAGTATTTT
d_gene: .; j_gene: TRBJ2-3; abundance: .; v_gene: TRBV7-3; CDR3aa: CASSLGILGGDTQYF; CDR3nt: TGTGCCAGCAGCTTAGGGATCCTCGGAGGAGATACGCAGTATTTT
d_gene: TRBD1; j_gene: TRBJ2-3; abundance: .; v_gene: TRBV5-1; CDR3aa: CASSTPTGPTDTQYF; CDR3nt: TGCGCCAGCAGCACCCCGACAGGGCCAACAGATACGCAGTATTTT
d_gene: .; j_gene: TRBJ2-7; abundance: few; v_gene: TRBV25-1; CDR3aa: CASGGHYEQYF; CDR3nt: TGTGCCAGCGGGGGACACTACGAGCAGTACTTC
d_gene: TRBD1; j_gene: TRBJ2-7; abundance: .; v_gene: TRBV5-5; CDR3aa: CASSSQTGFGYEQYF; CDR3nt: TGTGCCAGCAGCTCACAGACAGGGTTCGGTTACGAGCAGTACTTC
d_gene: .; j_gene: TRBJ1-5; abundance: .; v_gene: TRBV5-6; CDR3aa: CASSLTRGGNQPQHF; CDR3nt: TGTGCCAGCAGCTTAACCAGGGGTGGCAATCAGCCCCAGCATTTT
d_gene: .; j_gene: TRBJ2-2; abundance: .; v_gene: TRBV27; CDR3aa: CASRTVSGGELFF; CDR3nt: TGTGCCAGCAGGACAGTCTCGGGCGGGGAGCTGTTTTTT
d_gene: TRBD1; j_gene: TRBJ2-3; abundance: .; v_gene: TRBV7-9; CDR3aa: CASSRQGAFTDTQYF; CDR3nt: TGTGCCAGCTCCCGACAGGGGGCCTTCACAGATACGCAGTATTTT
d_gene: .; j_gene: TRBJ2-2; abundance: .; v_gene: TRBV11-2; CDR3aa: CASSLGFRVGELFF; CDR3nt: TGTGCCAGCAGCTTAGGGTTTAGAGTCGGGGAGCTGTTTTTT
d_gene: .; j_gene: TRBJ1-4; abundance: .; v_gene: TRBV4-1; CDR3aa: CASSQAPGGKLFF; CDR3nt: TGCGCCAGCAGCCAAGCACCCGGGGGAAAACTGTTTTTT
d_gene: .; j_gene: TRBJ1-5; abundance: .; v_gene: TRBV6-1; CDR3aa: CASSEAGGSNQPQHF; CDR3nt: TGTGCCAGCAGTGAAGCGGGGGGAAGCAATCAGCCCCAGCATTTT
d_gene: TRBD2; j_gene: TRBJ2-7; abundance: .; v_gene: TRBV7-9; CDR3aa: CASSLVGLAGGQEQYF; CDR3nt: TGTGCCAGCAGCTTAGTCGGTCTAGCGGGGGGGCAAGAGCAGTACTTC
d_gene: .; j_gene: TRBJ2-5; abundance: once; v_gene: TRBV2; CDR3aa: CARGRQQETQYF; CDR3nt: TGTGCCAGGGGAAGACAGCAAGAGACCCAGTACTTC
d_gene: .; j_gene: TRBJ1-1; abundance: .; v_gene: TRBV6-6; CDR3aa: CASSKGSGHLNTEAFF; CDR3nt: TGTGCCAGCAGTAAAGGCTCGGGACATCTGAACACTGAAGCTTTCTTT
d_gene: .; j_gene: TRBJ2-3; abundance: .; v_gene: TRBV29-1; CDR3aa: CSVEVGGTDTQYF; CDR3nt: TGCAGCGTTGAGGTAGGGGGCACAGATACGCAGTATTTT
d_gene: .; j_gene: TRBJ1-1; abundance: .; v_gene: TRBV13; CDR3aa: CASSLSRGKRAFF; CDR3nt: TGTGCCAGCAGCTTATCAAGGGGCAAAAGGGCTTTCTTT
d_gene: TRBD1; j_gene: TRBJ2-7; abundance: .; v_gene: TRBV27; CDR3aa: CASSQGQGGYEQYF; CDR3nt: TGTGCCAGCTCCCAGGGACAGGGGGGGTACGAGCAGTACTTC
d_gene: TRBD1; j_gene: TRBJ2-7; abundance: .; v_gene: TRBV5-5; CDR3aa: CASSPTGTGSGEQYF; CDR3nt: TGTGCCAGCAGTCCCACCGGGACAGGGTCCGGGGAGCAGTACTTC
d_gene: .; j_gene: TRBJ1-2; abundance: .; v_gene: TRBV28; CDR3aa: CASSLSLGAPPDGYTF; CDR3nt: TGTGCCAGCAGTCTATCCTTAGGAGCCCCTCCGGATGGCTACACCTTC
d_gene: .; j_gene: TRBJ1-2; abundance: .; v_gene: TRBV6-5; CDR3aa: CASSFRDTLSF; CDR3nt: TGTGCCAGCAGTTTCCGGGACACTTTATCCTTC
d_gene: .; j_gene: TRBJ1-1; abundance: few; v_gene: TRBV29-1; CDR3aa: CSVGWPNTEAFF; CDR3nt: TGCAGCGTTGGATGGCCTAACACTGAAGCTTTCTTT
d_gene: TRBD1; j_gene: TRBJ1-4; abundance: .; v_gene: TRBV7-3; CDR3aa: CASSLRGTGVEKLFF; CDR3nt: TGTGCCAGCAGCTTAAGGGGGACAGGGGTTGAAAAACTGTTTTTT
d_gene: .; j_gene: TRBJ2-4; abundance: .; v_gene: TRBV15; CDR3aa: CATSQRTDIAKNIQYF; CDR3nt: TGTGCCACCAGCCAAAGGACAGACATAGCCAAAAACATTCAGTACTTC
d_gene: .; j_gene: TRBJ2-1; abundance: .; v_gene: TRBV11-3; CDR3aa: CASSLGGDEQFF; CDR3nt: TGTGCCAGCAGCTTGGGGGGAGATGAGCAGTTCTTC